These 16 T cell receptor beta chains were all obtained from the same sample, sequenced in a study of identifying expanded T cells in peripheral blood. Sequencing was performed with immunoSEQ multiplex PCR; in TCRdb, only in-frame clones are kept and a portion is missing. The sample carries about 85,000 clones, around 89% recorded once. Sequenced input: blood. All receptors come from a person aged 18 to 75 in good health.

The chain has TRBV23-1 and TRBJ2-1; 10 positions agree with TRBD1. TRBV23-1 is identified as an open reading frame with a role that is uncertain. V lost 6 bases and J lost 7; bases outside the gene matches: 15. This CDR3 spans 17 amino acids. The CDR3 sequence: CASSPATGGPPGNEQFF. The CDR3 nucleotides are TGCGCCAGCAGCCCGGCGACAGGGGGCCCACCAGGGAATGAGCAGTTCTTC.

CDR3 bases: TGTGCCAGCAGCTTAGCCGGGCAGGGGGCCTTACAAGAGACCCAGTACTTC. Translating gives CASSLAGQGALQETQYF. The chain joins TRBV7-6 to TRBJ2-5; TRBD1 agrees at 8 bases. Germline CDR1 SGHVS, CDR2 FNYEAQ. Trimming removed 0 bases from V and 2 bases from J; junction bases left unmatched: 8. The CDR3 extends over 17 amino acids.

V usage is TRBV13 and J usage is TRBJ2-2; unclear D gene. V was clipped by 6 bases and J by 5 bases, with 4 bases between them. The length of the CDR3 is 11 residues. Germline loops: CDR1 PRHDT, CDR2 FYEKMQ (reference sequence). The CDR3 nucleotides read TGTGCCAGCAGGCTGACCGGGGAGCTGTTTTTT. It is translated as CASRLTGELFF.

The chain combines TRBV4-3 with TRBJ1-6; the D gene is possibly TRBD1 (6 bases). Germline CDR1 reads LGHNA; CDR2 reads YSLEER. Deletions cut 1 base from V and 9 bases from J, with 13 bases between. The length of the CDR3 is 15 residues. The CDR3 loop is CASSQGRTVLSPLHF. The CDR3 DNA is TGCGCCAGCAGCCAAGGGCGGACAGTACTTTCACCCCTCCACTTT.

This clone has only one observation. V is TRBV28 and J is TRBJ1-2, with D perhaps TRBD1 (6 bases). CDR3 length: 14 residues. Germline lookup yields CDR1 MDHEN and CDR2 SYDVKM. The V end lost 4 bases, the J end lost 6 bases, and 15 bases lay between the germline ends. The DNA of the CDR3 is TGTGCCAGCAGTTACCCCGACAGGTACGATGGCTACACCTTC. It codes for CASSYPDRYDGYTF.

CDR3 nucleotides: TGTGCCAGCAGTTTTTTGCCCGGGTCAGGTGACATCTACGAGCAGTACTTC. This gives the protein CASSFLPGSGDIYEQYF. The rearrangement links TRBV28 to TRBJ2-7; D is undetermined. Trimming pared 3 bases from V and 3 bases from J, leaving 21 bases between. The CDR3 spans 17 residues. Germline CDR1 is MDHEN and CDR2 is SYDVKM.

This chain connects TRBV19 to TRBJ2-1; 7 nucleotides line up with TRBD2. After removal of 7 bases from V and 11 bases from J, the junction contained 11 bases not matched to a gene. The length of the CDR3 is 13 residues. The germline V gene has CDR1 LNHDA and CDR2 SQIVND (reference sequence). In DNA, the CDR3 is TGTGCCAGTATGCAAAGGGCCGGGACTAAGCAGTTCTTC. This encodes CASMQRAGTKQFF. The full variable domain, in which reference TRBV19 and TRBJ2-1 provide the parts outside the CDR3, is DGGITQSPKYLFRKEGQNVTLSCEQNLNHDAMYWYRQDPGQGLRLIYYSQIVNDFQKGDIAEGYSVSREKKESFPLTVTSAQKNPTAFYLCASMQRAGTKQFFGPGTRLTVL.

This clone was seen a single time. The V and J genes are TRBV2 and TRBJ2-6; D is ambiguous. V lost 7 bases and J lost 6, with 16 bases in between. This CDR3 is built from 15 residues. Per the germline V gene, CDR1 is SNHLY and CDR2 is FYNNEI. The CDR3 bases are TGTGCCAGCACCTTCCTGCCCTCCCCGGCCAACGTCCTGACTTTC. Amino acids: CASTFLPSPANVLTF.

This chain uses TRBV5-6 with TRBJ1-6; D is unresolved. This CDR3 has 15 amino acids. Trimming removed 1 base from V and 5 bases from J, with 10 bases in between. Germline V gene sequence: CDR1 SGHDT, CDR2 YYEEEE. CDR3 coding DNA: TGTGCCAGCAGCTTGAGAGTAGGAAATAATTCACCCCTCCACTTT. Amino acids: CASSLRVGNNSPLHF.

V usage is TRBV6-5 and J usage is TRBJ2-7; either TRBD1 or TRBD2 may supply D (6 bases each). V lost 4 bases, J lost 3 bases, and 16 bases lay in between. The CDR3 contains 15 residues. Per germline, CDR1 MNHEY and CDR2 SVGAGI. CDR3 sequence: CASSSSGATVYEQYF. The CDR3 bases are TGTGCCAGCAGTTCGTCGGGGGCAACCGTCTACGAGCAGTACTTC.

This clone was observed a few times. V usage is TRBV4-2 and J usage is TRBJ1-1; D uncertain. The germline V gene has CDR1 LGHNA and CDR2 YNFKEQ. The CDR3 is 11 residues long. Deletions cut 6 bases from V and 1 base from J, with 3 bases between. The DNA of the CDR3 is TGTGCCAGCAGAACGAACACTGAAGCTTTCTTT. Protein sequence: CASRTNTEAFF.

The chain employs TRBV25-1 and TRBJ1-5; D is ambiguous. V lost 3 bases and J 0 bases, leaving 0 bases between the germline ends. The CDR3 has 12 residues. From germline, CDR1 is MGHDK and CDR2 SYGVNS. The DNA for the CDR3 is TGTGCCAGCAGTGATAGCAATCAGCCCCAGCATTTT. Its protein is CASSDSNQPQHF.

This chain links TRBV13 with TRBJ2-1; 7 bases map to TRBD2. J was trimmed by 5 bases and V by 0 bases; bases with no gene match: 7. Per the germline V gene, CDR1 is PRHDT and CDR2 is FYEKMQ (reference sequence). This CDR3 spans 16 amino acids. The CDR3 loop reads CASSLGSSGTNNEQFF. CDR3 in DNA: TGTGCCAGCAGCTTAGGGTCTAGCGGAACAAACAATGAGCAGTTCTTC.

The V and J genes are TRBV7-9 and TRBJ1-6, with TRBD1 matching 7 bases. CDR1 is SEHNR, CDR2 FQNEAQ, per germline (reference sequence). This CDR3 has 15 residues. The V segment lost 5 bases and the J segment 4 bases; nucleotides outside the gene matches: 5. The CDR3 is CASSPRDSYNSPLHF. Written as DNA, the CDR3 is TGTGCCAGCAGCCCCAGGGACAGTTATAATTCACCCCTCCACTTT.

Comment on this clone: At one boundary the junction diverges from the germline segment, which might be a read error. The chain recombines TRBV5-5 with TRBJ2-7, with a possible D match to TRBD2 (7 bases). This CDR3 has 14 amino acids. Germline CDR1 SGHKS, CDR2 YYEKEE (reference sequence). CDR3 residues: CASSPGDYSYEQYF. CDR3 sequence (DNA): TGCGCCAGCAGCCCAGGGGACTACTCCTACGAGCAGTACTTC.

This chain uses TRBV5-1 with TRBJ1-6; D gene ambiguous. With 3 bases removed from V and 4 bases from J, the gap between germline ends came to 14 bases. The CDR3 totals 16 residues. Per germline, CDR1 SGHRS and CDR2 YFSETQ. CDR3 region: CASSSRGLSYNSPLHF. CDR3 DNA: TGCGCCAGCAGCTCGCGAGGTCTGTCTTATAATTCACCCCTCCACTTT.